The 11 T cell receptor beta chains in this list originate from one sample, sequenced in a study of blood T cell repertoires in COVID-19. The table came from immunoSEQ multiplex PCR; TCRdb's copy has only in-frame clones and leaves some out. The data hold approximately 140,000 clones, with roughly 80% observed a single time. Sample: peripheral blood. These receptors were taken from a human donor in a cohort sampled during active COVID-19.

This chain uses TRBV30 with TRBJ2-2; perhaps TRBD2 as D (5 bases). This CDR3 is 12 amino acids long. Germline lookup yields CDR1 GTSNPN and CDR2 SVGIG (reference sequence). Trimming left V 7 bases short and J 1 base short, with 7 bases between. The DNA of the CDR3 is TGTGCCTCCGGAGGGAACACCGGGGAGCTGTTTTTT. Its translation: CASGGNTGELFF. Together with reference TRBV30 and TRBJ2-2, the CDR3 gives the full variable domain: SQTIHQWPATLVQPVGSPLSLECTVEGTSNPNLYWYRQAAGRGLQLLFYSVGIGQISSEVPQNLSASRPQDRQFILSSKKLLLSDSGFYLCASGGNTGELFFGEGSRLTVL.

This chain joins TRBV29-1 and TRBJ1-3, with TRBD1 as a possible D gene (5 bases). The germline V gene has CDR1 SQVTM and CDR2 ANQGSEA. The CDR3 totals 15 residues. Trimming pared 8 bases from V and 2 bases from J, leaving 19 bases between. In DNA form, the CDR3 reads TGCAGCATTATAAACTCAGACAGCCCTGGAAACACCATATATTTT. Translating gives CSIINSDSPGNTIYF.

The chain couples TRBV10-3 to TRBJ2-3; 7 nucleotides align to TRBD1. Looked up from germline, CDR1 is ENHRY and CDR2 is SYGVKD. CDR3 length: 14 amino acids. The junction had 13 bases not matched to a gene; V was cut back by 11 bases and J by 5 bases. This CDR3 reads CAHGSTGEIDTQYF. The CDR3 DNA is TGTGCCCACGGGTCAACAGGGGAGATAGATACGCAGTATTTT.

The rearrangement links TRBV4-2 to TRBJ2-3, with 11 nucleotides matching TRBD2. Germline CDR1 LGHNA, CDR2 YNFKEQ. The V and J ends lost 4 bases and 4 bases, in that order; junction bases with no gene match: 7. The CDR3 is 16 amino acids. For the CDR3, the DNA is TGTGCCAGCAGCCCGTCTAGCGGGGGGAACTCAGATACGCAGTATTTT. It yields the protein CASSPSSGGNSDTQYF.

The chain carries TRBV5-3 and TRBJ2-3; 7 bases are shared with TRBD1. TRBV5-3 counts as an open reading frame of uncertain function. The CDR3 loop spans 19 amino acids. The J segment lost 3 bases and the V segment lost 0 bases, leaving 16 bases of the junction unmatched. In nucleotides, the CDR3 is TGTGCCAGAAGCTTGGGTTCGAAGGGGGCTGAAGTTGGGACAGATACGCAGTATTTT. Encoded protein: CARSLGSKGAEVGTDTQYF.

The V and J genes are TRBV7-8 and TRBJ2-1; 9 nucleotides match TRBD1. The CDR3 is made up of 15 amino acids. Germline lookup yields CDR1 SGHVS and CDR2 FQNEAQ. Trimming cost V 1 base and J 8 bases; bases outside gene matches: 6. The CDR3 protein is CASSLVYRGRYEQFF. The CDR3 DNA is TGTGCCAGCAGCTTAGTCTACAGGGGGCGATATGAGCAGTTCTTC.

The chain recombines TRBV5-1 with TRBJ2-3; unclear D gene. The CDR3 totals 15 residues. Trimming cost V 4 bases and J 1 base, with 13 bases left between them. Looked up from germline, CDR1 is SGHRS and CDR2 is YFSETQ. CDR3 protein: CASSPTLFGTDTQYF. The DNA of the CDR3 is TGCGCCAGCAGCCCGACTTTGTTTGGCACAGATACGCAGTATTTT.

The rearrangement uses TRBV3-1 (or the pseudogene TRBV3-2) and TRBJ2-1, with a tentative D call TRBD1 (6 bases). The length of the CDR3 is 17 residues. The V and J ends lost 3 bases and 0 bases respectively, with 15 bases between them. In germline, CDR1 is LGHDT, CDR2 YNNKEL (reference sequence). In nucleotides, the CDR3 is TGTGCCAGCAGCCACAACACAGGGCGACGCTCCTACAATGAGCAGTTCTTC. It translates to CASSHNTGRRSYNEQFF.

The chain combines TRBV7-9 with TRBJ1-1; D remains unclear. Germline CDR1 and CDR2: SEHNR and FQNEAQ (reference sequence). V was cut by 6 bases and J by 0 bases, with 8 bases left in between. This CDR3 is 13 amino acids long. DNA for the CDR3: TGTGCCAGCAGGGCGGTAGTGAACACTGAAGCTTTCTTT. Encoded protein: CASRAVVNTEAFF.

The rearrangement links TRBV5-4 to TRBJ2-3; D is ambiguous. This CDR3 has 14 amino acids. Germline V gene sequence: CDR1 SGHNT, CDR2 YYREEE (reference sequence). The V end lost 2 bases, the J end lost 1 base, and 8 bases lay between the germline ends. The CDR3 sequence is CASSLQDGTDTQYF. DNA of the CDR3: TGTGCCAGCAGCTTACAAGATGGCACAGATACGCAGTATTTT.

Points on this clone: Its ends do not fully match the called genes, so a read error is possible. CDR3 loop: CASSLTAGQETQYF. The CDR3 DNA follows: TGTGCTAGCAGCTTAACAGCGGGGCAAGAGACCCAGTACTTC. The chain is built from TRBV7-7 and TRBJ2-5; TRBD2 agrees at 7 bases. The germline V gene has CDR1 SSHAT and CDR2 FNYEAQ (reference sequence). The CDR3 totals 14 residues.